The 27 T cell receptor beta chains reported below all come from one sample, sequenced in a study of shared clonotypes between healthy human individuals. Sequencing used immunoSEQ multiplex PCR; TCRdb keeps in-frame clones, though not all of them. This table holds about 2 million clones, approximately 95% found once. Sequencing used naive CD4+ T cells sorted from blood. Specified subset: CD45RA+ positively selected. These receptors were obtained from a man aged 18 to 30 in good health.

J is TRBJ1-1 and V is TRBV28, with D perhaps matching TRBD1 (5 bases). The V end was cut by 3 bases, the J end by 6 bases, with 8 bases between. The length of the CDR3 is 12 residues. Germline V gives CDR1 MDHEN, CDR2 SYDVKM. CDR3 nucleotide sequence: TGTGCCAGCAGTTTGGGGACGGCTGAAGCTTTCTTT. This encodes CASSLGTAEAFF.

The chain uses TRBV9 and TRBJ1-3; 10 positions agree with TRBD1. The CDR3 is made up of 17 amino acids. Germline-derived CDR1 and CDR2 are SGDLS and YYNGEE. With V trimmed by 4 bases and J by 2 bases, 9 bases remained unmatched. CDR3 bases: TGTGCCAGCAGCTTAACTTCCGGGACAGGGGCTGGAAACACCATATATTTT. Amino acid sequence: CASSLTSGTGAGNTIYF.

This chain connects TRBV6-6 to TRBJ1-5, with D uncertain. Germline-derived CDR1 and CDR2 are MNHNY and SVGAGI (reference sequence). V lost 0 bases and J lost 3, with 9 bases in between. This CDR3 is built from 15 residues. The chain's CDR3 is CASSYSFIPNQPQHF. The CDR3 coding sequence is TGTGCCAGCAGTTACTCATTCATACCCAATCAGCCCCAGCATTTT.

The V and J genes are TRBV2 and TRBJ2-7; 9 bases match TRBD1. In germline, CDR1 is SNHLY, CDR2 FYNNEI. This CDR3 is built from 13 residues. V shed 8 bases, J shed 4 bases, and the junction held 6 bases outside the gene matches. The CDR3 is CASHRDRDYEQYF. The CDR3 DNA reads as TGTGCCAGCCACCGGGACAGGGATTACGAGCAGTACTTC.

V gene TRBV5-4 combines with J gene TRBJ2-7; no reliable D call. This CDR3 region has 14 residues. The V end lost 2 bases, the J end lost 3 bases, and 12 bases lay between the germline ends. Germline CDR1 SGHNT, CDR2 YYREEE (reference sequence). CDR3 DNA sequence: TGTGCCAGCAGCTTAAGAGACGGAAACTACGAGCAGTACTTC. This translates into CASSLRDGNYEQYF.

The chain links TRBV6-6 to TRBJ2-2; D gene unclear. This CDR3 is built from 12 residues. Looked up from germline, CDR1 is MNHNY and CDR2 is SVGAGI (reference sequence). Trimming took off 0 bases at V and 6 bases at J, with 2 bases between the two ends. The CDR3 DNA follows: TGTGCCAGCAGTTACTCGCCCGGGGAGCTGTTTTTT. It encodes CASSYSPGELFF.

This chain joins TRBV5-1 and TRBJ2-2; D unclear. The CDR3 has 15 residues. The V and J ends lost 4 bases and 2 bases respectively, with 12 bases between them. Germline assignment: CDR1 SGHRS and CDR2 YFSETQ. DNA of the CDR3: TGCGCCAGCAGCGTTGAAGGCGGTAACACCGGGGAGCTGTTTTTT. The encoded protein is CASSVEGGNTGELFF. Full variable domain (rest looked up from reference TRBV5-1 and TRBJ2-2): KAGVTQTPRYLIKTRGQQVTLSCSPISGHRSVSWYQQTPGQGLQFLFEYFSETQRNKGNFPGRFSGRQFSNSRSEMNVSTLELGDSALYLCASSVEGGNTGELFFGEGSRLTVL.

The J gene is TRBJ1-1, the V gene TRBV30; no definite D call. The germline CDR1 and CDR2 sequences are GTSNPN and SVGIG (reference sequence). The V gene lost 4 bases and the J gene lost 5 bases, with 20 bases spanning the gap. The CDR3 is made up of 15 amino acids. The CDR3 DNA reads as TGTGCCTGGAACAATCCAAATTCAGAGAGAACTGAAGCTTTCTTT. This encodes CAWNNPNSERTEAFF.

The chain uses TRBV7-8 and TRBJ1-5; D possibly corresponds to TRBD1 (6 bases). V lost 4 bases to trimming and J lost 1 base, with 14 bases between them. Germline lookup yields CDR1 SGHVS and CDR2 FQNEAQ. There are 16 residues in the CDR3. CDR3 amino acids: CASSSTGLMSNQPQHF. The DNA for the CDR3 is TGTGCCAGCAGCTCCACAGGGTTAATGAGCAATCAGCCCCAGCATTTT.

The chain combines TRBV30 with TRBJ1-2, with no clear D. Per germline, CDR1 GTSNPN and CDR2 SVGIG (reference sequence). V was shortened by 4 bases and J by 3 bases, with 12 bases between the two germline ends. This CDR3 is built from 13 residues. In DNA form, the CDR3 reads TGTGCCTGGACCTCAGGTGCTTACTATGGCTACACCTTC. Translated: CAWTSGAYYGYTF. Full variable domain (missing parts from reference TRBV30 and TRBJ1-2): SQTIHQWPATLVQPVGSPLSLECTVEGTSNPNLYWYRQAAGRGLQLLFYSVGIGQISSEVPQNLSASRPQDRQFILSSKKLLLSDSGFYLCAWTSGAYYGYTFGSGTRLTVV.

The chain carries TRBV6-5 and TRBJ1-2; D may be TRBD1 (6 bases). Germline V CDR1 and CDR2: MNHEY, SVGAGI. Trimming took off 10 bases at V and 2 bases at J, with 11 bases between the two ends. The CDR3 is made up of 12 amino acids. CDR3 amino acids: CATHTGNYGYTF. CDR3 DNA sequence: TGTGCCACCCACACAGGGAACTATGGCTACACCTTC.

The chain combines TRBV28 with TRBJ2-5; 10 bases match TRBD2. The CDR3 covers 17 residues. Germline CDR1 and CDR2: MDHEN and SYDVKM. J gave up 6 bases and V 4 bases, and 14 bases lay outside the gene matches. The CDR3 protein is CASSSPHPSGSAKTQYF. CDR3 bases: TGTGCCAGCAGTTCCCCCCACCCTAGCGGGAGTGCGAAGACCCAGTACTTC. Variable domain in full (rest from reference TRBV28 and TRBJ2-5): DVKVTQSSRYLVKRTGEKVFLECVQDMDHENMFWYRQDPGLGLRLIYFSYDVKMKEKGDIPEGYSVSREKKERFSLILESASTNQTSMYLCASSSPHPSGSAKTQYFGPGTRLLVL.

V and J are TRBV4-2 and TRBJ2-3; 7 bases line up with TRBD2. V shed 2 bases and J 4 bases; nucleotides not matched to a gene: 9. This CDR3 has 16 residues. Germline V gene data show CDR1 as LGHNA and CDR2 as YNFKEQ. CDR3 sequence: CASSQLSGLGADTQYF. The CDR3 nucleotides are TGTGCCAGCAGCCAACTTAGCGGGCTGGGGGCAGATACGCAGTATTTT.

This rearrangement joins TRBV2 to TRBJ1-3; weak D call: TRBD1 (5 bases). This CDR3 is 14 amino acids long. The V and J ends lost 4 bases and 4 bases respectively, with 11 bases between them. Germline V CDR1 and CDR2: SNHLY, FYNNEI. CDR3 sequence reads: CASSVTGDGNTIYF. The CDR3 nucleotides are TGTGCCAGCAGTGTCACAGGTGACGGAAACACCATATATTTT.

The chain recombines TRBV4-1 with TRBJ1-4, with 10 bases identical to TRBD1. The CDR3 is 17 amino acids. Germline values: CDR1 MGHRA, CDR2 YSYEKL. V lost 1 base and J lost 0; bases outside the gene matches: 2. CDR3 region: CASSQGGQGSTNEKLFF. The CDR3 DNA sequence: TGCGCCAGCAGCCAAGGGGGACAGGGGTCAACTAATGAAAAACTGTTTTTT.

The genes are TRBV9 and TRBJ2-1; 10 positions match TRBD2. The CDR3 runs 14 residues. CDR1 and CDR2 (germline): SGDLS, YYNGEE. Germline trimming cut 3 bases from V and 6 bases from J; bases unmatched to any gene: 3. CDR3 residues: CASSALAGANEQFF. DNA for the CDR3: TGTGCCAGCAGCGCGCTAGCGGGAGCCAATGAGCAGTTCTTC. Filled out from reference TRBV9 and TRBJ2-1, the complete variable domain reads DSGVTQTPKHLITATGQRVTLRCSPRSGDLSVYWYQQSLDQGLQFLIQYYNGEERAKGNILERFSAQQFPDLHSELNLSSLELGDSALYFCASSALAGANEQFFGPGTRLTVL.

The J gene is TRBJ1-6, the V gene TRBV10-3; D may be TRBD1 (5 bases). This CDR3 comprises 15 residues. Germline V CDR1 and CDR2: ENHRY, SYGVKD. V lost 3 bases, J lost 3 bases, and 9 bases lay in between. The CDR3 loop is CAISDAGGYNSPLHF. The CDR3 bases are TGTGCCATCAGTGACGCGGGGGGCTATAATTCACCCCTCCACTTT.

The J gene is TRBJ2-5, the V gene TRBV2, with D perhaps TRBD1 (5 bases). The CDR3 consists of 15 residues. With 8 bases removed from V and 0 bases from J, the gap between germline ends came to 16 bases. Germline CDR1 is SNHLY and CDR2 is FYNNEI. CDR3 nucleotide sequence: TGTGCCAGCCTCCGCAGTATGGACAACCAAGAGACCCAGTACTTC. Encoded protein: CASLRSMDNQETQYF. The variable domain in full, with the rest retrieved from reference TRBV2 and TRBJ2-5, is EPEVTQTPSHQVTQMGQEVILRCVPISNHLYFYWYRQILGQKVEFLVSFYNNEISEKSEIFDDQFSVERPDGSNFTLKIRSTKLEDSAMYFCASLRSMDNQETQYFGPGTRLLVL.

The chain carries TRBV11-1 and TRBJ1-4; D unclear. The CDR3 has 15 residues. Per germline, CDR1 SGHAT and CDR2 FQDESV (reference sequence). The V and J ends lost 5 bases and 3 bases respectively, with 13 bases between them. CDR3 sequence: CASSRAGGPNEKLFF. CDR3 coding DNA: TGTGCCAGCAGCCGAGCAGGAGGACCTAATGAAAAACTGTTTTTT.

The rearrangement joins TRBV14 to TRBJ2-5; D assignment may be TRBD1 or TRBD2 (5 bases each). Trimming took 4 bases from V and 5 from J, leaving 17 bases between them. The CDR3 covers 15 residues. Per the germline V gene, CDR1 is SGHDN and CDR2 is FVKESK. The CDR3, as DNA: TGTGCCAGCAGCCTAGGCGTCCGGGGCGCCGAGACCCAGTACTTC. Translation: CASSLGVRGAETQYF.

V gene TRBV19 combines with J gene TRBJ2-1; the match to TRBD1 covers 9 bases. Germline trimming cut 8 bases from V and 7 bases from J; bases unmatched to any gene: 12. The CDR3 has 15 amino acids. Germline V lookup: CDR1 LNHDA, CDR2 SQIVND (reference sequence). In nucleotides, the CDR3 is TGTGCCAGTTCCGTCCGGGACAGGGTGGGGAATGAGCAGTTCTTC. Protein product: CASSVRDRVGNEQFF.

The chain employs TRBV30 and TRBJ1-4, with 9 bases fitting TRBD1. With V trimmed by 0 bases and J by 7 bases, 6 bases remained unmatched. CDR3 length equals 15 residues. The germline CDR1 and CDR2 sequences are GTSNPN and SVGIG (reference sequence). The CDR3, as DNA: TGTGCCTGGAGTGTAGCGACAGGGGGGGTTGAAAAACTGTTTTTT. It specifies CAWSVATGGVEKLFF.

As regards this clone: The sample carries other DNA sequences with the same CDR3. This rearrangement joins TRBV6-5 to TRBJ2-3; D is unclear. CDR1 MNHEY and CDR2 SVGAGI come from the germline V gene. V lost 6 bases to trimming and J lost 1 base, with 8 bases between them. The CDR3 has 13 amino acids. The DNA of the CDR3 is TGTGCCAGCAGCCGCGGCCGCACAGATACGCAGTATTTT. It translates to CASSRGRTDTQYF.

Points on this clone: Other DNA sequences in this specimen translate into the identical CDR3. V and J are TRBV2 and TRBJ2-7; 10 bases are a match to TRBD1. With 4 bases clipped from V and 2 bases from J, the junction kept 5 bases outside the gene matches. Looked up from germline, CDR1 is SNHLY and CDR2 is FYNNEI. The length of the CDR3 is 15 residues. The CDR3 sequence: CASSVRDRGPYEQYF. In nucleotides, the CDR3 is TGTGCCAGCAGTGTTCGGGACAGGGGTCCCTACGAGCAGTACTTC.

The chain uses TRBV6-5 and TRBJ2-3; D gene uncertain. Trimming pared 0 bases from V and 0 bases from J, leaving 4 bases between. Germline loops: CDR1 MNHEY, CDR2 SVGAGI. The CDR3 length is 14 residues. The DNA for the CDR3 is TGTGCCAGCAGTTACTCCTATAGCACAGATACGCAGTATTTT. It codes for CASSYSYSTDTQYF.

The chain employs TRBV9 and TRBJ1-1; D is uncertain. CDR3 length: 13 amino acids. The V gene's germline CDR1 is SGDLS and CDR2 YYNGEE. V gave up 0 bases and J gave up 4 bases, with 7 bases separating them. The CDR3 coding sequence is TGTGCCAGCAGCGTAGTAACGGGCACTGAAGCTTTCTTT. Protein product: CASSVVTGTEAFF.

This chain uses TRBV5-4 with TRBJ2-3; D tentatively fits TRBD1 or TRBD2 (5 bases each). The CDR3 is 15 amino acids. Trimming took 7 bases from V and 4 from J, leaving 19 bases between them. Germline values: CDR1 SGHNT, CDR2 YYREEE (reference sequence). The DNA of the CDR3 is TGTGCCAGCGGTGACTGGGAGCCAGGGTCAGATACGCAGTATTTT. Translation gives CASGDWEPGSDTQYF.